Listed below are T cell receptor beta chains from one sample, sequenced in a study of PD-1 blockade in classical Hodgkin lymphoma. Data came from immunoSEQ multiplex PCR; TCRdb stores just in-frame clones and leaves some out. The sample holds 98,000 or so clones, 80% to 90% seen once. Source: peripheral blood mononuclear cells (PBMCs), taken before the second cycle of nivolumab. The receptor source for this set is a human donor with classical Hodgkin lymphoma. Each CDR3 is given with its conserved first and last residue.

v_gene: TRBV28; j_gene: TRBJ1-5; len: 13; CDR3aa: CASGWGARQPQHF
v_gene: TRBV5-1; j_gene: TRBJ2-1; len: 16; CDR3aa: CASSLVAGTSYNEQFF
v_gene: TRBV28; j_gene: TRBJ1-2; len: 19; CDR3aa: CASTLGADRVQTGPYGYTF
v_gene: TRBV2; j_gene: TRBJ1-5; len: 15; CDR3aa: CASSEAGSFNQPQHF
v_gene: TRBV18; j_gene: TRBJ2-7; len: 15; CDR3aa: CASSPRLDSSYEQYF
v_gene: TRBV19; j_gene: TRBJ1-1; len: 14; CDR3aa: CASSRLQKNTEAFF
v_gene: TRBV5-6; j_gene: TRBJ1-4; len: 16; CDR3aa: CASSLTPTVTNEKLFF
v_gene: TRBV30; j_gene: TRBJ2-1; len: 15; CDR3aa: CAWDKPGQAYNEQFF
v_gene: TRBV30; j_gene: TRBJ1-2; len: 16; CDR3aa: CAWRLTGGSANYGYTF
v_gene: TRBV29-1; j_gene: TRBJ1-1; len: 10; CDR3aa: CSVGNTEAFF
v_gene: TRBV6-1; j_gene: TRBJ2-1; len: 14; CDR3aa: CASRTSNAYNEQFF
v_gene: TRBV15; j_gene: TRBJ1-3; len: 18; CDR3aa: CATSRDVGQPLSGNTIYF
v_gene: TRBV10-1; j_gene: TRBJ2-7; len: 13; CDR3aa: CASRNSTSYEQYF
v_gene: TRBV28; j_gene: TRBJ1-3; len: 19; CDR3aa: CASSLLSGQGPMAGNTIYF
v_gene: TRBV28; j_gene: TRBJ1-2; len: 14; CDR3aa: CASSPFLGIHGYTF
v_gene: TRBV4-2; j_gene: TRBJ1-3; len: 16; CDR3aa: CASSQEGPGAGNTIYF
v_gene: TRBV2; j_gene: TRBJ2-3; len: 11; CDR3aa: CATRTPDTQYF
v_gene: TRBV11-1; j_gene: TRBJ1-2; len: 14; CDR3aa: CASSPGDSHYGYTF
v_gene: TRBV5-6; j_gene: TRBJ2-7; len: 16; CDR3aa: CASSLGWTGGSYEQYF
v_gene: TRBV11-2; j_gene: TRBJ1-5; len: 15; CDR3aa: CASSPLQGSNQPQHF
v_gene: TRBV5-6; j_gene: TRBJ2-5; len: 13; CDR3aa: CASSLGPGETQYF
v_gene: TRBV14; j_gene: TRBJ2-3; len: 15; CDR3aa: CASSPYPVAEDTQYF
v_gene: TRBV2; j_gene: TRBJ2-1; len: 13; CDR3aa: CASSEALVNEQFF
v_gene: TRBV19; j_gene: TRBJ2-2; len: 13; CDR3aa: CASNTGFDGELFF
v_gene: TRBV7-2; j_gene: TRBJ2-1; len: 12; CDR3aa: CASSLAYNEQFF
v_gene: TRBV9; j_gene: TRBJ2-3; len: 15; CDR3aa: CASSVRVLGADTQYF
v_gene: TRBV7-2; j_gene: TRBJ2-1; len: 15; CDR3aa: CASSRTSGPYNEQFF
v_gene: TRBV11-2; j_gene: TRBJ2-4; len: 19; CDR3aa: CASSPSGTSGYLAKNIQYF
v_gene: TRBV20-1; j_gene: TRBJ1-5; len: 11; CDR3aa: CSAQGSEPQHF
v_gene: TRBV7-9; j_gene: TRBJ2-7; len: 13; CDR3aa: CASSRPRGAKQYF
v_gene: TRBV5-1; j_gene: TRBJ2-7; len: 15; CDR3aa: CASSSLAGDHYEQYF
v_gene: TRBV13; j_gene: TRBJ2-3; len: 19; CDR3aa: CASSAPGASGSEGTDTQYF
v_gene: TRBV6-5; j_gene: TRBJ2-2; len: 16; CDR3aa: CASSYLGGAETGELFF
v_gene: TRBV12-2; j_gene: TRBJ2-7; len: 17; CDR3aa: CASRLASWADGDYEQYF
v_gene: TRBV29-1; j_gene: TRBJ2-6; len: 13; CDR3aa: CSARGPGANVLTF
v_gene: TRBV9; j_gene: TRBJ1-1; len: 14; CDR3aa: CASSPPGLNTEAFF
v_gene: TRBV7-9; j_gene: TRBJ2-5; len: 12; CDR3aa: CASSLNVETQYF
v_gene: TRBV2; j_gene: TRBJ1-3; len: 18; CDR3aa: CASSGANLDGFSGNTIYF
v_gene: TRBV7-2; j_gene: TRBJ2-1; len: 16; CDR3aa: CASSYVALGSYNEQFF
v_gene: TRBV28; j_gene: TRBJ2-7; len: 16; CDR3aa: CASSPLGGGNLYEQYF
v_gene: TRBV7-7; j_gene: TRBJ2-5; len: 15; CDR3aa: CASSLNAGQQETQYF
v_gene: TRBV4-1; j_gene: TRBJ2-7; len: 19; CDR3aa: CASSQENRRKREDSYEQYF
v_gene: TRBV5-8; j_gene: TRBJ1-1; len: 13; CDR3aa: CASTLGYRAEAFF
v_gene: TRBV10-3; j_gene: TRBJ2-7; len: 15; CDR3aa: CAISESSILSYEQYF
v_gene: TRBV6-4; j_gene: TRBJ1-2; len: 14; CDR3aa: CASSLNREVGSYTF